Below are 27 T cell receptor beta chains sequenced from a single sample in a study of graft-versus-host responses after intestinal transplantation. Using immunoSEQ multiplex PCR, the repertoire was profiled, and TCRdb retains in-frame clones only, with some absent. The sample holds 8,000 to 9,500 clones, 31% seen once. Plating combined roughly 200,000 CFSE-labeled responder cells with roughly 200,000 irradiated, violet-dye-labeled stimulator cells. This material consisted of alloreactive CD8+ T cells from a mixed lymphocyte reaction culture, taken before intestinal transplant. Subset given: CFSE-low proliferating T cells sorted from approximately 6-day pre-transplant mixed lymphocyte reaction (GvH or HvG direction). These receptors came from a human patient who received an intestinal transplant.

V usage is TRBV9 and J usage is TRBJ2-1; 7 bases are a match to TRBD1. This CDR3 has 16 residues. The junction had 6 bases not matched to a gene; V was cut back by 0 bases and J by 3 bases. Per the germline V gene, CDR1 is SGDLS and CDR2 is YYNGEE. For the CDR3, the DNA is TGTGCCAGCAGCGTAGGGGGTACAGGGGTCTACAATGAGCAGTTCTTC. Translation: CASSVGGTGVYNEQFF.

By share of the sample, this clone is medium-sized. This sequence joins TRBV5-4 and TRBJ1-1; D may be TRBD1 (6 bases). The length of the CDR3 is 14 residues. The germline gives CDR1 SGHNT, CDR2 YYREEE (reference sequence). V was pared by 6 bases and J by 1 base, with 13 bases between. CDR3 amino acids: CASILWGRNTEAFF. The CDR3, as DNA: TGTGCCAGCATTTTATGGGGGCGGAACACTGAAGCTTTCTTT.

The chain couples TRBV4-3 to TRBJ1-6; 8 nucleotides line up with TRBD1. The germline CDR1 and CDR2 sequences are LGHNA and YSLEER. The CDR3 contains 13 residues. The V gene end was trimmed by 5 bases and the J gene end by 9 bases; junction bases not matched to a gene: 3. CDR3 amino acids: CASSYDRGSPLHF. As DNA, the CDR3 is TGCGCCAGCAGCTATGACAGGGGTTCACCCCTCCACTTT.

This sequence joins TRBV7-9 and TRBJ2-2, with 7 bases fitting TRBD2. V was clipped by 5 bases and J by 7 bases; unmatched bases: 4. CDR3 length: 13 amino acids. CDR1 and CDR2 (germline): SEHNR, FQNEAQ (reference sequence). CDR3 sequence reads: CASSGRGVGELFF. CDR3 nucleotides: TGTGCCAGCAGCGGTCGGGGGGTCGGGGAGCTGTTTTTT.

In its sample, this clone ranks as medium-sized. This sequence joins TRBV6-5 and TRBJ2-7; D possibly corresponds to TRBD1 (6 bases). CDR1 is MNHEY and CDR2 is SVGAGI in the germline V gene. The V end was cut by 0 bases, the J end by 2 bases, with 14 bases between. The CDR3 runs 16 residues. CDR3 nucleotides: TGTGCCAGCAGTTACTCAATCGGGACACTAGCCTACGAGCAGTACTTC. The encoded protein is CASSYSIGTLAYEQYF.

This clone was found a few times. Here the CDR3 DNA reads TGTGCCAGTAGTCCAGCCTTTGGGGGGTTTGGCTACACCTTC. This codes for CASSPAFGGFGYTF. This chain joins TRBV19 and TRBJ1-2; perhaps TRBD1 as D (5 bases). V gave up 5 bases and J gave up 7 bases, with 17 bases separating them. The length of the CDR3 is 14 residues. The V gene's germline CDR1 is LNHDA and CDR2 SQIVND (reference sequence).

This clone was counted between two and nine times. The rearrangement links TRBV7-9 to TRBJ2-2; possible D gene TRBD2, 5 bases. The V gene's germline CDR1 is SEHNR and CDR2 FQNEAQ (reference sequence). The length of the CDR3 is 14 residues. Trimming removed 3 bases from V and 6 bases from J, with 11 bases in between. CDR3 in amino acids: CASSFPARAGELFF. The CDR3 nucleotides read TGTGCCAGCAGCTTCCCAGCGAGGGCCGGGGAGCTGTTTTTT.

A few counts support this clone. The chain recombines TRBV28 with TRBJ2-7, with 7 bases lining up with TRBD1. J lost 5 bases, V lost 3 bases, and 10 bases had no gene match. Germline V CDR1 and CDR2: MDHEN, SYDVKM. This CDR3 comprises 15 residues. DNA of the CDR3: TGTGCCAGCAGTTTCCTCATAGACAGGGTAGACGAGCAGTACTTC. This codes for CASSFLIDRVDEQYF.

Relative to its sample, this clone is large. The gene calls are TRBV7-9 and TRBJ1-3; D gene ambiguous. Trimming removed 1 base at V and 0 bases at J, with 10 bases between. The CDR3 loop spans 16 amino acids. Germline V lookup: CDR1 SEHNR, CDR2 FQNEAQ (reference sequence). The CDR3 coding sequence is TGTGCCAGCAGCTTAGATCTGGTTAGCTCTGGAAACACCATATATTTT. This encodes CASSLDLVSSGNTIYF.

In this sample, this clone turned up a few times. This chain connects TRBV28 to TRBJ2-5; 10 bases align to TRBD2. CDR1 is MDHEN, CDR2 SYDVKM, per germline. Trimming cost V 3 bases and J 0 bases; bases outside gene matches: 16. The CDR3 sequence is 20 residues long. The CDR3 region has the DNA TGTGCCAGCAGTTTGGAAGGGTCCGGGACTAGCGTTCTGTACCAAGAGACCCAGTACTTC. Translation gives CASSLEGSGTSVLYQETQYF.

The chain carries TRBV5-1 and TRBJ1-1; D is perhaps TRBD1 (5 bases). Trimming took 1 base from V and 7 from J, leaving 14 bases between them. CDR1 and CDR2 from the germline V gene are SGHRS and YFSETQ. The CDR3 sequence is 14 residues long. In DNA, the CDR3 is TGCGCCAGCAGCTTGTTGGGGCAGCCAAATGAAGCTTTCTTT. Protein: CASSLLGQPNEAFF.

V usage is TRBV7-9 and J usage is TRBJ2-3, with 7 bases identical to TRBD2. Germline V gives CDR1 SEHNR, CDR2 FQNEAQ (reference sequence). The J segment lost 4 bases and the V segment lost 1 base, leaving 8 bases of the junction unmatched. The CDR3 runs 16 residues. The CDR3 nucleotides read TGTGCCAGCAGCTTAGGGACGACTAGCATGCCAGATACGCAGTATTTT. This translates into CASSLGTTSMPDTQYF.

This chain connects TRBV27 to TRBJ1-2; 11 bases fit TRBD1. The CDR3 is made up of 16 amino acids. Germline V gene data show CDR1 as MNHEY and CDR2 as SMNVEV (reference sequence). J gave up 5 bases and V 4 bases, and 9 bases lay outside the gene matches. CDR3 DNA: TGTGCCAGCAGTTGGGACCGGACAGGGGGCGCGTATGGCTACACCTTC. Its translation: CASSWDRTGGAYGYTF.

V is TRBV6-5 and J is TRBJ1-1; D remains unclear. This CDR3 spans 15 amino acids. The V end was cut by 0 bases, the J end by 0 bases, with 8 bases between. The V gene's germline CDR1 is MNHEY and CDR2 SVGAGI. CDR3 in amino acids: CASSYSSQMNTEAFF. CDR3 in DNA: TGTGCCAGCAGTTACTCTTCCCAGATGAACACTGAAGCTTTCTTT.

The V call is TRBV30, the J call TRBJ1-1, with unresolved D. The CDR3 contains 14 residues. V dropped 0 bases and J dropped 7 bases, with 15 bases sitting between them. Germline V gene data show CDR1 as GTSNPN and CDR2 as SVGIG (reference sequence). In DNA form, the CDR3 reads TGTGCCTGGAGTGTACTCGCTCTAACGGGTGAAGCTTTCTTT. Translated, it gives CAWSVLALTGEAFF.

The chain carries TRBV6-1 and TRBJ1-1; D possibly corresponds to TRBD1 (5 bases). V was trimmed by 8 bases and J by 1 base, leaving 11 bases between them. This CDR3 has 13 residues. In germline, CDR1 is MNHNS, CDR2 SASEGT. The CDR3 DNA follows: TGTGCCAGCCCGCAGGGCTGGAACACTGAAGCTTTCTTT. Its protein is CASPQGWNTEAFF.

This clone was seen a handful of times. The genes are TRBV25-1 and TRBJ2-1; unclear D gene. The CDR3 has 13 residues. V lost 1 base to trimming and J lost 5 bases, with 6 bases between them. The germline V gene has CDR1 MGHDK and CDR2 SYGVNS. The CDR3 is CASSEFGDNEQFF. DNA of the CDR3: TGTGCCAGCAGTGAATTCGGAGACAATGAGCAGTTCTTC.

This clone counts as medium-sized. The J gene is TRBJ2-7, the V gene TRBV7-7; tentative D call: TRBD2 (5 bases). This CDR3 has 14 amino acids. With 5 bases removed from V and 2 bases from J, the gap between germline ends came to 13 bases. Germline V gene sequence: CDR1 SSHAT, CDR2 FNYEAQ (reference sequence). This chain's CDR3 is CASSPRTDTYEQYF. For the CDR3, the DNA is TGTGCCAGCAGCCCCAGGACTGATACCTACGAGCAGTACTTC.

This clone was detected only a few times. This chain uses TRBV4-2 with TRBJ2-5, with 9 bases that match TRBD1. Losses at the gene ends were 3 bases for V and 1 base for J; bases not matched to a gene: 9. The germline gives CDR1 LGHNA, CDR2 YNFKEQ. The CDR3 contains 17 residues. CDR3 nucleotides: TGTGCCAGCAGCCAGATTTACCTGGGACAGGGCCAAGAGACCCAGTACTTC. Its protein product is CASSQIYLGQGQETQYF.

By its share, this clone is medium-sized. V gene TRBV7-8 combines with J gene TRBJ2-2, with 13 bases lining up with TRBD2. V shed 1 base, J shed 6 bases, and the junction held 2 bases outside the gene matches. Germline V gene lookup returns CDR1 SGHVS and CDR2 FQNEAQ. The CDR3 length is 16 residues. CDR3 sequence reads: CASSLGLAGGSGELFF. CDR3 in DNA: TGTGCCAGCAGCTTAGGACTAGCGGGAGGTTCCGGGGAGCTGTTTTTT.

This clone has a handful of counts. The gene calls are TRBV11-3 and TRBJ2-7; no definite D call. The CDR3 length is 15 residues. Trimming pared 5 bases from V and 0 bases from J, leaving 14 bases between. Germline V CDR1 and CDR2: SGHNT, YENEEA. In nucleotides, the CDR3 is TGTGCCAGCAGCCCCCCCCCGTCCTCCTCCTACGAGCAGTACTTC. Residues: CASSPPPSSSYEQYF.

By proportion, this clone is medium-sized (0.01 to 0.1%). The chain employs TRBV27 and TRBJ2-7, with 8 bases identical to TRBD1. J lost 1 base, V lost 3 bases, and 2 bases had no gene match. The CDR3 length is 14 residues. Germline V gene lookup returns CDR1 MNHEY and CDR2 SMNVEV (reference sequence). In DNA, the CDR3 is TGTGCCAGCAGTTTGGGACAGGCATCCTACGAGCAGTACTTC. It yields the protein CASSLGQASYEQYF.

This clone showed up just a few times. The chain couples TRBV6-5 to TRBJ1-2; TRBD1 is a possible D gene (6 bases). Trimming stripped 0 bases from V and 3 bases from J, with 8 bases between. Germline V gene lookup returns CDR1 MNHEY and CDR2 SVGAGI. The CDR3 length is 14 residues. The CDR3: CASSYSRTDYGYTF. Here the CDR3 DNA reads TGTGCCAGCAGTTACTCTAGGACAGACTATGGCTACACCTTC.

The chain is built from TRBV5-1 and TRBJ2-3, with TRBD2 as a possible D gene (5 bases). In germline, CDR1 is SGHRS, CDR2 YFSETQ. Trimming took 4 bases from V and 4 from J, leaving 19 bases between them. This CDR3 is built from 16 residues. The DNA of the CDR3 is TGCGCCAGCAGCGTAGGGAATTATTTGAGGGCAGATACGCAGTATTTT. Its protein product is CASSVGNYLRADTQYF.

This clone appeared once. The chain couples TRBV7-2 to TRBJ2-5; TRBD2 aligns across 10 bases. This CDR3 spans 15 amino acids. The V gene end was trimmed by 5 bases and the J gene end by 7 bases; junction bases not matched to a gene: 10. The germline V gene encodes CDR1 SGHTA and CDR2 FQGNSA. In nucleotides, the CDR3 is TGTGCCAGCAGCCAGGGACTAGCGTTTCCCGGGACCCAGTACTTC. Its protein is CASSQGLAFPGTQYF.

This clone was seen a handful of times. The chain recombines TRBV5-1 with TRBJ2-7, with a tentative D call TRBD1 (5 bases). Germline CDR1 SGHRS, CDR2 YFSETQ. The CDR3 spans 14 residues. V lost 2 bases, J lost 5 bases, and 14 bases lay in between. The CDR3 coding sequence is TGCGCCAGCAGCTTCGACTGGGAAGGGGACGAGCAGTACTTC. This codes for CASSFDWEGDEQYF.

This sequence joins TRBV5-1 and TRBJ1-2; 7 nucleotides match TRBD1. V was clipped by 2 bases and J by 6 bases; unmatched bases: 7. CDR1 and CDR2 from the germline V gene are SGHRS and YFSETQ. CDR3 length equals 14 residues. The CDR3 region is CASSLQGRPHGYTF. The CDR3 DNA is TGCGCCAGCAGCTTACAGGGGCGGCCCCATGGCTACACCTTC.